This entry concerns a single T cell receptor (beta chain). Its antigen is undetermined. These data come from a study of beta chain features in type 1 diabetes. Expressed TCRB transcripts got sequenced, as all isolated RNA was reverse transcribed. The assay was immunoSEQ multiplex PCR, and TCRdb's table has in-frame clones only and misses some. The table shows over 500,000 clones, with 15% occurring only once. The CDR3 contains 14 residues. The germline CDR1 and CDR2 sequences are SGDLS and YYNGEE. Between the trimmed V and J ends, which lost 0 bases and 2 bases, there was a span of 8 bases. Points from the study as a whole: Shorter templates might be favored by PCR, and equally so in patients and in controls.

The V and J genes are TRBV9 and TRBJ2-5, with D maybe TRBD2 (6 bases). Sequencing input: naive CD4+ T cells from blood. This sequence originates from a man aged 18 to 30 in good health. CDR3 sequence (DNA): TGTGCCAGCAGCGTAGGTAGCGGACAAGAGACCCAGTACTTC. Translated, it gives CASSVGSGQETQYF. Full variable domain (missing parts from reference TRBV9 and TRBJ2-5): DSGVTQTPKHLITATGQRVTLRCSPRSGDLSVYWYQQSLDQGLQFLIQYYNGEERAKGNILERFSAQQFPDLHSELNLSSLELGDSALYFCASSVGSGQETQYFGPGTRLLVL.